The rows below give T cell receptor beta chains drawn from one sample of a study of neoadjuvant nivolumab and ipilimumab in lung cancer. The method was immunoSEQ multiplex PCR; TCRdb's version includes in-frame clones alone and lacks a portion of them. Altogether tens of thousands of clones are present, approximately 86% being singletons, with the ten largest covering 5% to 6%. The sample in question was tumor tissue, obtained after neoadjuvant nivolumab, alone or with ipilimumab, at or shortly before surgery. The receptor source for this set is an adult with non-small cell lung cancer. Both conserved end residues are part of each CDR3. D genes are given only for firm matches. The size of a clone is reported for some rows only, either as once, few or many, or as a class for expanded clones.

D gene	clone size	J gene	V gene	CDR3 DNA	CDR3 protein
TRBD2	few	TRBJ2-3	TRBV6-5	TGTGCCAGCAGTTACTCTAGCGGGACTGGCACAGATACGCAGTATTTT	CASSYSSGTGTDTQYF
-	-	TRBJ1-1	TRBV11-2	TGTGCCAGCAGCTACGGCACTGAAGCTTTCTTT	CASSYGTEAFF
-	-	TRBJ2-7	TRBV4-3	TGCGCCAGCAGCCAAGAATCCGGCTACGAGCAGTACTTC	CASSQESGYEQYF
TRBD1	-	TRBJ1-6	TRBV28	TGTGCCAGCATTGACGGACAGGGCTATAATTCACCCCTCCACTTT	CASIDGQGYNSPLHF
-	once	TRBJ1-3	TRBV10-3	TGTGCCATCGGCAGGGAGGAAAACACCATATATTTT	CAIGREENTIYF
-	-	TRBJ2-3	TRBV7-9	TGTGCCAGCAGCTTTGGATCGAGCGGGGATACGCAGTATTTT	CASSFGSSGDTQYF
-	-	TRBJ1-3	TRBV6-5	TGTGCCAGCAGTCAAACAGTCAACTCTGGAAACACCATATATTTT	CASSQTVNSGNTIYF
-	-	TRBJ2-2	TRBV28	TGTGCCAGCACCAACACAGGGCCCGGGGAGCTGTTTTTT	CASTNTGPGELFF
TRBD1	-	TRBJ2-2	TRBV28	TGTGCCAGCAGTTTATATCGGACAGGGAACACCGGGGAGCTGTTTTTT	CASSLYRTGNTGELFF
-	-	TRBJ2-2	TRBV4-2	TGTGCCAGCAGCCAACCGGGGCGACACACCGGGGAGCTGTTTTTT	CASSQPGRHTGELFF
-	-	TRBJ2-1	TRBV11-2	TGTGCCAGCAGCTTCGGGGCGGGATACAATGAGCAGTTCTTC	CASSFGAGYNEQFF
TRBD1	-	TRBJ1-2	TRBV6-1	TGTGCCAGCAGTGAACTACAGGGGAGAGGCTATTCTACTGCCTATGGCTACACCTTC	CASSELQGRGYSTAYGYTF
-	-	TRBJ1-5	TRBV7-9	TGTGCCAGCAGCTTAGCCCCAGGTTACGATCAGCCCCAGCATTTT	CASSLAPGYDQPQHF
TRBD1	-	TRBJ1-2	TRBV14	TGTGCCAGCAGCCAGAATAGACAGGGGGCGAACCATGGCTACACCTTC	CASSQNRQGANHGYTF
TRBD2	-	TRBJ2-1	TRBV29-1	TGCACCCTATTACCCCTAGCGGCTAGCTCCTACAATGAGCAGTTCTTC	CTLLPLAASSYNEQFF
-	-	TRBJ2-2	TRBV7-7	TGTGCTAGCAGCTTCACTGACACCGGGGAGCTGTTTTTT	CASSFTDTGELFF
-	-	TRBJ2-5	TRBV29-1	TGCAGCATAAAGACAGACATCGTTCAAGAGACCCAGTACTTC	CSIKTDIVQETQYF
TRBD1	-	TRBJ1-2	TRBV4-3	TGCGCCAGCAGCCAAGACTCACCGACAGGGATCTATGGCTACACCTTC	CASSQDSPTGIYGYTF
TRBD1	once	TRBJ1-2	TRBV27	TGTGCCAGCAGTCACGACCGGGACAGGGATGACTACACCTTC	CASSHDRDRDDYTF
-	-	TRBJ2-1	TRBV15	TGTGCCACCAGCAGAGATCTAATATACAATGAGCAGTTCTTC	CATSRDLIYNEQFF
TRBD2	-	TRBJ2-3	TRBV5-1	TGCGCCAGCAGCTATTCCGGGACTAGCGGGAGGGATACGCAGTATTTT	CASSYSGTSGRDTQYF
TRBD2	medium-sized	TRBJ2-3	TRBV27	TGTGCCACAACCCCGGGACTAGGGTGGGGTACGCAGTATTTT	CATTPGLGWGTQYF
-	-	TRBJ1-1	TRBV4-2	TGTGCCAGCAGCCTGGTGGGAGGTGGAGACACTGAAGCTTTCTTT	CASSLVGGGDTEAFF
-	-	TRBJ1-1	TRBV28	TGTGCCAGCAGACAAACGGGGAAGCATAACACTGAAGCTTTCTTT	CASRQTGKHNTEAFF
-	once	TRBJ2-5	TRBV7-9	TGTGCCCTCCGCAGCCGCGGGAACCAAGAGACCCAGTACTTC	CALRSRGNQETQYF
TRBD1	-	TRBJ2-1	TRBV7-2	TGTGCCAGCAGCTTCCGAGGGACAGACTACAATGAGCAGTTCTTC	CASSFRGTDYNEQFF
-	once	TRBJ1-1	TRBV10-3	TGTGCCATCAGTGACTGGGGTGTCGGGACTGAAGCTTTCTTT	CAISDWGVGTEAFF
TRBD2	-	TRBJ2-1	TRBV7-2	TGTGCCAGCAGCTCTCTAGCGGGGGTAGCCAATGAGCAGTTCTTC	CASSSLAGVANEQFF
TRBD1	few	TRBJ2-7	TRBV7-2	TGTGCCAGCAGCTCGGACAGGGAGGACGAGCAGTACTTC	CASSSDREDEQYF
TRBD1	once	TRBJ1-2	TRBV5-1	TGCGCCAGCAGCCTTCCGGGACAGGGTCATGGCTACACCTTC	CASSLPGQGHGYTF
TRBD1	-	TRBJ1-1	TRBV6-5	TGTGCCAGCAGTTACTCGAGGGGGCTGGGCACTGAAGCTTTCTTT	CASSYSRGLGTEAFF
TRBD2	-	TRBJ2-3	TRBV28	TGTGCCAGCAGTTTCTCAGCGGGAGGCCGGGGGGCAGATACGCAGTATTTT	CASSFSAGGRGADTQYF
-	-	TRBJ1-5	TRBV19	TGTGCCAGTAGCGAGGGGATCGGACAGCCCCAGCATTTT	CASSEGIGQPQHF
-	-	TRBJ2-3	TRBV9	TGTGCCAGCAGCGTTCGTGGGGTTACAGATACGCAGTATTTT	CASSVRGVTDTQYF
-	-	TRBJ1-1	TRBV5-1	TGCGCCAGCAGCTTCGGGAGTGGAGGCGCTGAAGCTTTCTTT	CASSFGSGGAEAFF
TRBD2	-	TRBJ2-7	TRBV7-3	TGTGCCAGCAGCCAAGGACTAGAGGGCGAGCAGTACTTC	CASSQGLEGEQYF
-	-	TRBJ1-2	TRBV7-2	TGTGCCAGCAGCTTAACTCCCCCTAACTATGGCTACACCTTC	CASSLTPPNYGYTF
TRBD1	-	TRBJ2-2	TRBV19	TGTGCCAGTAAAGACAGGGGGGTCGCCGGGGAGCTGTTTTTT	CASKDRGVAGELFF
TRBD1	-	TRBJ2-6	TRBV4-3	TGCGCCAGCAGCTGGACAGGGTCCTACTCTGGGGCCAACGTCCTGACTTTC	CASSWTGSYSGANVLTF
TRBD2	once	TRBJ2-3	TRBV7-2	TGTGCCAGCAGTCTAGCGGCTAGCACAGATACGCAGTATTTT	CASSLAASTDTQYF
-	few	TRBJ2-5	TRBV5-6	TGTGCCAGCAGCTACGCCCGAGTGTACCAAGAGACCCAGTACTTC	CASSYARVYQETQYF
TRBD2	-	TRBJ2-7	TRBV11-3	TGTGCCAGCAGCTGGACTAGCGGGAGCGGCTCCTACGAGCAGTACTTC	CASSWTSGSGSYEQYF
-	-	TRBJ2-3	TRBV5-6	TGTGCCAGCAGCTTGGGACACCTCACAGATACGCAGTATTTT	CASSLGHLTDTQYF
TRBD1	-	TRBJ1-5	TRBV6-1	TGTGCCAGCGCCTCGGGACAGCTTAATCAGCCCCAGCATTTT	CASASGQLNQPQHF
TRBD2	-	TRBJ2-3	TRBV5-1	TGCGCCAGCAGCAGGGGACTAGCGGGAACAGATACGCAGTATTTT	CASSRGLAGTDTQYF
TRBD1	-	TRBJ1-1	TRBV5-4	TGTGCCAGCAGCCGGGACAGCCAGAACACTGAAGCTTTCTTT	CASSRDSQNTEAFF
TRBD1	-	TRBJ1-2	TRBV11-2	TGTGCCAGCAGCTCCTCAGACAGGGGGCTGGGCTATGGCTACACCTTC	CASSSSDRGLGYGYTF
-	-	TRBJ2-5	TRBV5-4	TGTGCCAGCAGCTTGGGGGGGGTGACCCAAGAGACCCAGTACTTC	CASSLGGVTQETQYF